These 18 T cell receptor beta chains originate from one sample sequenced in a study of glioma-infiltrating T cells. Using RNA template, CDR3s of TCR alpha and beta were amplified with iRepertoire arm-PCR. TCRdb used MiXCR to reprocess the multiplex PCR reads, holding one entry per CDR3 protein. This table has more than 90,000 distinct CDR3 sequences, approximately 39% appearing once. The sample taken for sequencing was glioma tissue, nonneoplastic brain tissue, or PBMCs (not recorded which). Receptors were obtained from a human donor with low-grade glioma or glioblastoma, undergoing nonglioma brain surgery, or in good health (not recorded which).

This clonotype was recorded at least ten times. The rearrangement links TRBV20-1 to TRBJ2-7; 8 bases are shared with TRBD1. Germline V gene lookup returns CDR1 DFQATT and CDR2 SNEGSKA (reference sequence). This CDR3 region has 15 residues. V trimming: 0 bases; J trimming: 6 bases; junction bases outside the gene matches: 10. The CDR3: CSARDTETGVGEQYF. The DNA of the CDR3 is TGCAGTGCTAGAGACACGGAGACAGGGGTTGGCGAGCAGTACTTC.

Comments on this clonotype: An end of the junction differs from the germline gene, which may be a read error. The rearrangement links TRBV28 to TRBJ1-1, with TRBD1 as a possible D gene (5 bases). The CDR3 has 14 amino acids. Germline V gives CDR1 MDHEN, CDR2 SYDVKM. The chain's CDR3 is CPSSTDTQYTQAFF. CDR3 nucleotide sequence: TGTCCCAGCAGTACGGACACCCAATACACTCAAGCTTTCTTT.

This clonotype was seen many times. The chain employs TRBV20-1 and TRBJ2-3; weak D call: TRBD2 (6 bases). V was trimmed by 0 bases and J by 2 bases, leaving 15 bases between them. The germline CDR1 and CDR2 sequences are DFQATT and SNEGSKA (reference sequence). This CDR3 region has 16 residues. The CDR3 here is CSARDPGGTHTDTQYF. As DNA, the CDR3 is TGCAGTGCTAGAGACCCGGGCGGGACCCACACAGATACGCAGTATTTT.

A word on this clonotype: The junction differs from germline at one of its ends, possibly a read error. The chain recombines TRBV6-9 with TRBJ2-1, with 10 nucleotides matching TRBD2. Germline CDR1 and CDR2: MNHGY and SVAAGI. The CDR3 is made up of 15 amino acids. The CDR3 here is CASSYTSGAYDERFF. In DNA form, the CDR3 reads TGTGCCAGCAGTTACACTAGCGGGGCCTACGATGAGCGGTTCTTC.

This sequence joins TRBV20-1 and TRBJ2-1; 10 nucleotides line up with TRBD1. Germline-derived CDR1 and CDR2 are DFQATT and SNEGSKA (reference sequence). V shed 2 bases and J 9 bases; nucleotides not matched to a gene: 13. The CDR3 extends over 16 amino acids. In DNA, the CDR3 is TGCAGTGCTAGATCCGGTCGGACAGGGGGGGCCGCTGAGCAGTTCTTC. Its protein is CSARSGRTGGAAEQFF.

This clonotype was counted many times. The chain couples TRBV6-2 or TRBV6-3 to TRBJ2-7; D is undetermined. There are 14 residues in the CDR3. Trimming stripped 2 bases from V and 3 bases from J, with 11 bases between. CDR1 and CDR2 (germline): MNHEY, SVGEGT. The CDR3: CASSYEVGLYEQYF. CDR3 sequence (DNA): TGTGCCAGCAGTTACGAGGTTGGTCTCTACGAGCAGTACTTC.

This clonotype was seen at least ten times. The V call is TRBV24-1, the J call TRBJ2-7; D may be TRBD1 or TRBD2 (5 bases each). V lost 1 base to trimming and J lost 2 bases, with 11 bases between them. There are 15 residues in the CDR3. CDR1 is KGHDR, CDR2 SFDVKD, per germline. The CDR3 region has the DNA TGTGCCACCAGTGATTTTCGGGACGTAGCCTACGAGCAGTACTTC. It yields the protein CATSDFRDVAYEQYF.

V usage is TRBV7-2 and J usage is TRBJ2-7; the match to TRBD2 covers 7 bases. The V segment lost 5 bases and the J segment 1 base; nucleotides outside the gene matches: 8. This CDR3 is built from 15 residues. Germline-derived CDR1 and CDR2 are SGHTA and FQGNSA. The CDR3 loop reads CTSSLLTSRSYEQYF. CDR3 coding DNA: TGTACCAGCAGCCTCCTGACTAGCCGTTCCTACGAGCAGTACTTC.

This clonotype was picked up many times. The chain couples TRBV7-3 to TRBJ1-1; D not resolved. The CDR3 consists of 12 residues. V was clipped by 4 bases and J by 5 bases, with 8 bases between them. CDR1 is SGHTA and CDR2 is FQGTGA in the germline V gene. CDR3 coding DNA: TGTGCCAGCAGCTCACCGGGGACTGAAGCTTTCTTT. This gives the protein CASSSPGTEAFF.

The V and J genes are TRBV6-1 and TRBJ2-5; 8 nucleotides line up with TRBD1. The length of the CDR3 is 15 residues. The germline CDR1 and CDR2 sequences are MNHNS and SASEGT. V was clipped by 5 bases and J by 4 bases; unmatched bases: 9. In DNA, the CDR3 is TGTGCCAGCAGTCAGACAGGGGCCAACACAGAGACCCAGTACTTC. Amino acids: CASSQTGANTETQYF.

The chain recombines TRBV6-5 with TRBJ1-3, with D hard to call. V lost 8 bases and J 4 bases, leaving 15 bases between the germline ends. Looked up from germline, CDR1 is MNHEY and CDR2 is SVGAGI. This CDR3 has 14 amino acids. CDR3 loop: CASSSTELGNTIYF. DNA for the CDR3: TGTGCCAGCTCTTCGACGGAACTCGGAAACACCATATATTTT.

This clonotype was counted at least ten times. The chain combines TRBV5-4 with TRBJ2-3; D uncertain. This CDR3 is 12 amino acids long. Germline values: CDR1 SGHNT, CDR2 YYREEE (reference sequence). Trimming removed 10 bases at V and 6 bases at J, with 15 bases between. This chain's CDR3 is CAAGPSWDTQYF. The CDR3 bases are TGTGCCGCTGGTCCCAGTTGGGATACGCAGTATTTT. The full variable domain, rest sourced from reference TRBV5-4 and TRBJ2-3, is ETGVTQSPTHLIKTRGQQVTLRCSSQSGHNTVSWYQQALGQGPQFIFQYYREEENGRGNFPPRFSGLQFPNYSSELNVNALELDDSALYLCAAGPSWDTQYFGPGTRLTVL.

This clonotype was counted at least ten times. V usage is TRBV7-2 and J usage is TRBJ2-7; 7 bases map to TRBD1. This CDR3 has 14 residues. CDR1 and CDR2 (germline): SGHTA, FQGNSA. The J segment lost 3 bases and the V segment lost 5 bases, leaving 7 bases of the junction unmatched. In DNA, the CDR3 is TGTGCCAGCAGCCCTAGCCCAGGGGGCTACGAGCAGTACTTC. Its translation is CASSPSPGGYEQYF.

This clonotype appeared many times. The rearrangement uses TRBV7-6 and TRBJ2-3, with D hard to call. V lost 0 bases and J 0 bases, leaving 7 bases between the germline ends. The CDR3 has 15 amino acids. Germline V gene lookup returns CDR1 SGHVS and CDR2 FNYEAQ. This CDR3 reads CASSLAGMSTDTQYF. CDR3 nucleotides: TGTGCCAGCAGCTTAGCGGGGATGAGCACAGATACGCAGTATTTT. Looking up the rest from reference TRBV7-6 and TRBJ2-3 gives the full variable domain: GAGVSQSPRYKVTKRGQDVALRCDPISGHVSLYWYRQALGQGPEFLTYFNYEAQQDKSGLPNDRFSAERPEGSISTLTIQRTEQRDSAMYRCASSLAGMSTDTQYFGPGTRLTVL.

The CDR3 protein is CASSQGPSGRNEQFF. The CDR3 nucleotides are TGTGCCAGCAGCCAAGGGCCTAGCGGGAGAAATGAGCAGTTCTTC. The J gene is TRBJ2-1, the V gene TRBV3-1; 10 bases are a match to TRBD2. In germline, CDR1 is LGHDT, CDR2 YNNKEL (reference sequence). J lost 7 bases, V lost 1 base, and 4 bases had no gene match. The CDR3 is 15 amino acids.

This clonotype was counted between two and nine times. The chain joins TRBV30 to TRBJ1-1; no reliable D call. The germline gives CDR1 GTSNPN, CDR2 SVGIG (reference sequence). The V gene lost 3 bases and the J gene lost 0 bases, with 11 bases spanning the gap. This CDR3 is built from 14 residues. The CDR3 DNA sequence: TGTGCCTGGAGCCGAGGAAGGGTGAACACTGAAGCTTTCTTT. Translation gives CAWSRGRVNTEAFF.

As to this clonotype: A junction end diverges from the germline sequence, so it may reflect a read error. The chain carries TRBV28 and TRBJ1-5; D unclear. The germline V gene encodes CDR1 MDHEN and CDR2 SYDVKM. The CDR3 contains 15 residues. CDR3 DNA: TGCGCCAGCAGAATCCCCTTAGGTAGCAATCAGCCCAAGCATTTT. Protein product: CASRIPLGSNQPKHF.

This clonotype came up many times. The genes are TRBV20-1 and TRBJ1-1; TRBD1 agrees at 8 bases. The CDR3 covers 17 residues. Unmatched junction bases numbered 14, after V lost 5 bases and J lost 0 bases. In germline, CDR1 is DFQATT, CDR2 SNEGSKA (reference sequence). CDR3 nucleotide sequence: TGCAGTGCTGCAGGACAGGGTTTATATTCAATGAACACTGAAGCTTTCTTT. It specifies CSAAGQGLYSMNTEAFF.